This passage covers 31 T cell receptor beta chains from one sample sequenced in a study of blood T cell repertoires in COVID-19. Produced via immunoSEQ multiplex PCR; TCRdb's table is partial and in-frame only. The sample records roughly 240,000 clones, roughly 82% being singletons. Material for sequencing was peripheral blood. The receptors here all came from a woman aged 70 to 79 with acute or convalescent COVID-19.

V and J are TRBV2 and TRBJ2-2; 8 nucleotides line up with TRBD1. In germline, CDR1 is SNHLY, CDR2 FYNNEI. The CDR3 has 15 residues. The J segment lost 6 bases and the V segment lost 4 bases, leaving 7 bases of the junction unmatched. CDR3: CASSVRTGFAGELFF. In DNA form, the CDR3 reads TGTGCCAGCAGTGTCCGGACAGGGTTCGCCGGGGAGCTGTTTTTT.

The chain carries TRBV18 and TRBJ1-1; 8 positions match TRBD1. This CDR3 spans 15 amino acids. Germline assignment: CDR1 KGHSH and CDR2 LQKENI. Unmatched junction bases numbered 11, after V lost 4 bases and J lost 7 bases. In DNA, the CDR3 is TGTGCCAGCTCACAATCCGGACAGGGTCTCGGTGAAGCTTTCTTT. This translates into CASSQSGQGLGEAFF.

The chain is built from TRBV4-3 and TRBJ1-2; no definite D call. The ends were cut back, 1 base at V and 9 bases at J, with 12 bases in the middle. In germline, CDR1 is LGHNA, CDR2 YSLEER. The CDR3 spans 13 residues. The CDR3 loop is CASSQVTRGSYTF. The CDR3 DNA follows: TGCGCCAGCAGCCAAGTTACCCGGGGTAGCTACACCTTC.

The chain uses TRBV3-1 (or the pseudogene TRBV3-2) and TRBJ1-4; 9 positions agree with TRBD1. The germline CDR1 and CDR2 sequences are LGHDT and YNNKEL (reference sequence). V gave up 2 bases and J gave up 7 bases; unmatched junction bases: 2. The CDR3 sequence is 14 residues long. The CDR3 coding sequence is TGTGCCAGCAGCCAACGGGGACAGGGTGAAAAACTGTTTTTT. It is translated as CASSQRGQGEKLFF.

This chain uses TRBV7-2 with TRBJ1-5, with D tentatively TRBD1 (5 bases). The CDR3 runs 16 residues. Looked up from germline, CDR1 is SGHTA and CDR2 is FQGNSA. V shed 2 bases and J shed 5 bases, with 16 bases lying between them. The CDR3 loop reads CASSLYGTGGHQPQHF. CDR3 bases: TGTGCCAGCAGCTTATACGGGACTGGAGGGCATCAGCCCCAGCATTTT.

The chain has TRBV7-9 and TRBJ1-4, with no clear D. Germline V gene lookup returns CDR1 SEHNR and CDR2 FQNEAQ (reference sequence). This CDR3 region has 17 residues. The V end was cut by 4 bases, the J end by 10 bases, with 25 bases between. In DNA, the CDR3 is TGTGCCAGCAGCTCCTGGGGTCGTCTAGGGTATGGAGGAAAACTGTTTTTT. Translating it yields CASSSWGRLGYGGKLFF.

This chain uses TRBV7-9 with TRBJ2-7; the match to TRBD2 covers 8 bases. V gave up 5 bases and J gave up 1 base; unmatched junction bases: 10. The CDR3 covers 16 residues. CDR1 and CDR2 from the germline V gene are SEHNR and FQNEAQ (reference sequence). The CDR3, as DNA: TGTGCCAGCAGCCCGAGGGGCGGGGGGAATTCCTACGAGCAGTACTTC. This codes for CASSPRGGGNSYEQYF.

The V call is TRBV5-1, the J call TRBJ2-7, with D perhaps matching TRBD1 (6 bases). Germline values: CDR1 SGHRS, CDR2 YFSETQ. V lost 0 bases and J 2 bases, leaving 12 bases between the germline ends. The CDR3 contains 15 residues. The CDR3 spells CASSLVGTPTYEQYF. The CDR3 coding sequence is TGCGCCAGCAGCTTGGTCGGGACACCGACCTACGAGCAGTACTTC.

The rearrangement links TRBV24-1 to TRBJ1-5; 7 bases line up with TRBD1. The J segment lost 0 bases and the V segment lost 4 bases, leaving 8 bases of the junction unmatched. Germline V CDR1 and CDR2: KGHDR, SFDVKD. The CDR3 runs 17 residues. The DNA of the CDR3 is TGTGCCACCAGTGACCTGGACAGGAGGCTTAGCAATCAGCCCCAGCATTTT. Its protein is CATSDLDRRLSNQPQHF.

The chain has TRBV18 and TRBJ1-1; no reliable D call. V lost 4 bases and J 8 bases, leaving 14 bases between the germline ends. Germline assignment: CDR1 KGHSH and CDR2 LQKENI. This CDR3 contains 13 residues. The CDR3 coding sequence is TGTGCCAGCTCACTGAACAGCAAAGTAGAAGCTTTCTTT. Its protein is CASSLNSKVEAFF.

The genes are TRBV10-3 and TRBJ2-7, with D possibly matching TRBD1 (6 bases). With 5 bases removed from V and 1 base from J, the gap between germline ends came to 12 bases. From germline, CDR1 is ENHRY and CDR2 SYGVKD. This CDR3 is built from 14 residues. CDR3 in DNA: TGTGCCATCAGTCCGATTAGGGGGTCCTACGAGCAGTACTTC. Residues: CAISPIRGSYEQYF.

The CDR3 DNA reads TGTGCCAGCAGTCAGGCTAGCGGATACACCGGGGAGCTGTTTTTT. Its protein product is CASSQASGYTGELFF. This chain uses TRBV6-2 or TRBV6-3 with TRBJ2-2, with TRBD2 identical over 7 bases. Germline V gene data show CDR1 as MNHEY and CDR2 as SVGEGT. The CDR3 has 15 residues. Trimming removed 5 bases from V and 3 bases from J; junction bases left unmatched: 6.

The rearrangement links TRBV7-2 to TRBJ1-2; TRBD1 might be the D (6 bases). Germline loops: CDR1 SGHTA, CDR2 FQGNSA. V shed 5 bases and J shed 0 bases, with 10 bases lying between them. The CDR3 is 14 amino acids. The CDR3 region has the DNA TGTGCCAGCAGCCCCAGGACAGCTAACTATGGCTACACCTTC. As protein: CASSPRTANYGYTF.

This sequence joins TRBV11-2 and TRBJ2-2; TRBD1 matches 9 bases. The CDR3 runs 17 residues. Germline V gives CDR1 SGHAT, CDR2 FQNNGV. J lost 5 bases, V lost 0 bases, and 7 bases had no gene match. The CDR3 reads CASSLDRDRAQTGELFF. DNA of the CDR3: TGTGCCAGCAGCTTAGACCGGGACAGGGCTCAAACCGGGGAGCTGTTTTTT.

This chain uses TRBV6-5 with TRBJ1-1, with TRBD1 matching over 8 bases. Germline V lookup: CDR1 MNHEY, CDR2 SVGAGI. The CDR3 has 14 residues. The J segment lost 4 bases and the V segment lost 6 bases, leaving 7 bases of the junction unmatched. The CDR3 coding sequence is TGTGCCAGCAGCCCAGGGGGCTCTGGCACTGAAGCTTTCTTT. It yields the protein CASSPGGSGTEAFF.

The rearrangement uses TRBV5-4 and TRBJ1-3, with a possible D match to TRBD1 (6 bases). Germline CDR1 is SGHNT and CDR2 is YYREEE (reference sequence). The CDR3 spans 16 residues. V lost 0 bases to trimming and J lost 0 bases, with 10 bases between them. The CDR3 sequence: CASSLAGQTSGNTIYF. CDR3 nucleotides: TGTGCCAGCAGCTTGGCCGGACAGACCTCTGGAAACACCATATATTTT.

This clone was counted between two and nine times. The V and J genes are TRBV19 and TRBJ2-7; 7 bases line up with TRBD2. Germline V lookup: CDR1 LNHDA, CDR2 SQIVND (reference sequence). The CDR3 has 14 amino acids. V shed 3 bases, J shed 2 bases, and the junction held 4 bases outside the gene matches. CDR3 region: CASSMGRVAYEQYF. The DNA for the CDR3 is TGTGCCAGTAGTATGGGGAGGGTGGCCTACGAGCAGTACTTC.

This clone has a single count. J is TRBJ1-2 and V is TRBV29-1; D gene uncertain. Trimming removed 4 bases from V and 6 bases from J, with 6 bases in between. CDR1 and CDR2 from the germline V gene are SQVTM and ANQGSEA. The CDR3 has 10 amino acids. As DNA, the CDR3 is TGCAGCGTTGTTCAGGATGGCTACACCTTC. Translating it yields CSVVQDGYTF.

V gene TRBV7-2 combines with J gene TRBJ2-1, with no clear D. The CDR3 is made up of 15 amino acids. Germline CDR1 reads SGHTA; CDR2 reads FQGNSA. Trimming stripped 4 bases from V and 8 bases from J, with 18 bases between. CDR3 nucleotide sequence: TGTGCCAGCAGCTCCAGTTTAGCTTTATCCCATGAGCAGTTCTTC. Its translation: CASSSSLALSHEQFF.

The chain employs TRBV19 and TRBJ2-3, with D possibly being TRBD2 (6 bases). The CDR3 is 15 residues long. Trimming cost V 4 bases and J 6 bases, with 17 bases left between them. CDR1 LNHDA and CDR2 SQIVND come from the germline V gene (reference sequence). The CDR3 reads CASSRGLTTGDTQYF. For the CDR3, the DNA is TGTGCCAGTAGTAGGGGACTTACGACTGGTGATACGCAGTATTTT.

The chain uses TRBV3-1 (or the pseudogene TRBV3-2) and TRBJ2-6; no reliable D call. This CDR3 is built from 14 residues. Germline lookup yields CDR1 LGHDT and CDR2 YNNKEL (reference sequence). V dropped 1 base and J dropped 6 bases, with 7 bases sitting between them. Here the CDR3 reads CASSQGSLANVLTF. The CDR3 bases are TGTGCCAGCAGCCAAGGCAGTCTGGCCAACGTCCTGACTTTC.

This sequence joins TRBV9 and TRBJ1-1; TRBD1 is a possible D gene (6 bases). The CDR3 runs to 15 residues. V was shortened by 2 bases and J by 4 bases, with 15 bases between the two germline ends. CDR1 is SGDLS and CDR2 is YYNGEE in the germline V gene. In DNA, the CDR3 is TGTGCCAGCAGCGTGGGCTCCCAACAGGGCACTGAAGCTTTCTTT. As protein: CASSVGSQQGTEAFF.

The chain uses TRBV11-2 and TRBJ2-1; possibly TRBD1 for D (5 bases). V was trimmed by 5 bases and J by 4 bases, leaving 12 bases between them. There are 14 residues in the CDR3. Germline V gives CDR1 SGHAT, CDR2 FQNNGV. The CDR3 is CASSPSTDYNEQFF. CDR3 coding DNA: TGTGCCAGCAGCCCATCGACAGATTACAATGAGCAGTTCTTC.

This chain joins TRBV4-2 and TRBJ1-1, with D unresolved. Germline-derived CDR1 and CDR2 are LGHNA and YNFKEQ. The CDR3 totals 14 residues. Trimming took 5 bases from V and 4 from J, leaving 14 bases between them. The chain's CDR3 is CASSIVEGSTEAFF. In DNA form, the CDR3 reads TGTGCCAGCAGCATAGTGGAGGGATCCACTGAAGCTTTCTTT.

This chain joins TRBV7-9 and TRBJ1-5; D gene ambiguous. The CDR3 has 15 residues. Germline V gives CDR1 SEHNR, CDR2 FQNEAQ (reference sequence). With 4 bases removed from V and 6 bases from J, the gap between germline ends came to 16 bases. CDR3 protein: CASSYGNVGFQPQHF. DNA of the CDR3: TGTGCCAGCAGCTACGGGAACGTTGGTTTTCAGCCCCAGCATTTT.

This chain links TRBV4-1 with TRBJ2-7; tentative D call: TRBD1 (6 bases). The V end was cut by 1 base, the J end by 6 bases, with 16 bases between. The CDR3 loop spans 15 amino acids. Germline CDR1 is MGHRA and CDR2 is YSYEKL. CDR3 loop: CASSQGRTGIGEQYF. As DNA, the CDR3 is TGCGCCAGCAGCCAAGGACGTACAGGGATCGGCGAGCAGTACTTC.

Points on this clone: A junction boundary mismatches the germline segment, possibly from a read error. The rearrangement joins TRBV28 to TRBJ1-2; D gene unclear. Germline values: CDR1 MDHEN, CDR2 SYDVKM. This CDR3 contains 14 residues. The CDR3 sequence is CASSLSSSLYGYTF. The CDR3 DNA is TGTGCCAGCAGCTTATCGAGCTCACTCTATGGCTACACCTTC.

This rearrangement joins TRBV28 to TRBJ2-4; possible D gene TRBD2, 7 bases. V was pared by 4 bases and J by 0 bases, with 13 bases between. The CDR3 loop spans 16 amino acids. Germline lookup yields CDR1 MDHEN and CDR2 SYDVKM. The CDR3 loop is CASSSRGALAKNIQYF. CDR3 DNA: TGTGCCAGCAGTTCTCGGGGGGCACTAGCCAAAAACATTCAGTACTTC.

The chain is built from TRBV5-6 and TRBJ2-7, with D perhaps matching TRBD1 (5 bases). This CDR3 has 15 amino acids. Trimming took off 4 bases at V and 5 bases at J, with 19 bases between the two ends. Germline V CDR1 and CDR2: SGHDT, YYEEEE. The CDR3 protein is CASSLQGTAGHEQYF. The CDR3 region has the DNA TGTGCCAGCAGCCTCCAGGGTACCGCCGGTCACGAGCAGTACTTC.

This chain links TRBV4-2 with TRBJ1-5; D is unresolved. Trimming left V 1 base short and J 0 bases short, with 7 bases between. This CDR3 contains 15 residues. CDR1 is LGHNA, CDR2 YNFKEQ, per germline. CDR3 DNA sequence: TGTGCCAGCAGCCAAGGGGCAGATAGCAATCAGCCCCAGCATTTT. This encodes CASSQGADSNQPQHF.

The CDR3 region is CASSSRTGRRTGELFF. DNA of the CDR3: TGTGCCAGCAGTTCAAGGACAGGGAGAAGAACCGGGGAGCTGTTTTTT. The chain recombines TRBV28 with TRBJ2-2; TRBD1 aligns across 8 bases. Germline values: CDR1 MDHEN, CDR2 SYDVKM. Losses at the gene ends were 4 bases for V and 5 bases for J; bases not matched to a gene: 9. The CDR3 covers 16 residues.